This TCR beta chain was found in a study of cytomegalovirus exposure and HLA in healthy donors. V was trimmed by 1 base and J by 0 bases, leaving 10 bases between them. The CDR3 is 17 amino acids. Per germline, CDR1 SGHTA and CDR2 FQGNSA. Measured with immunoSEQ multiplex PCR; TCRdb has only the in-frame clones, and not every one. The sample consists of 250,000 to 400,000 clones, roughly 87% of them appearing once. J is TRBJ1-6 and V is TRBV7-2; D uncertain. The source of this sequence is a man aged 25-45 years in good health and CMV-seronegative. Input material: PBMCs. The CDR3 protein is CASSLVPASSYNSPLHF. CDR3 nucleotides: TGTGCCAGCAGCTTAGTGCCGGCTAGCTCCTATAATTCACCCCTCCACTTT.